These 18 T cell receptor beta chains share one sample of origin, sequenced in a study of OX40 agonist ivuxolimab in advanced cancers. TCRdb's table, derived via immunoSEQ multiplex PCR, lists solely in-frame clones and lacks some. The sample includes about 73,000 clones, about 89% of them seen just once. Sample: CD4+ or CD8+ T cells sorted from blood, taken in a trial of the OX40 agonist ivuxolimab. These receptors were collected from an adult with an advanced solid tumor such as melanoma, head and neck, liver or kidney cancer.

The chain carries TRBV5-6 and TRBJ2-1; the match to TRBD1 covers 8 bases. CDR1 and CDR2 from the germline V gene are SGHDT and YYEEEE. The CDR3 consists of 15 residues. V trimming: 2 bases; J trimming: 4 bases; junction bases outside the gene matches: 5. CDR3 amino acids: CASSFRTGSYNEQFF. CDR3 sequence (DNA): TGTGCCAGCAGCTTTAGGACAGGGTCTTACAATGAGCAGTTCTTC.

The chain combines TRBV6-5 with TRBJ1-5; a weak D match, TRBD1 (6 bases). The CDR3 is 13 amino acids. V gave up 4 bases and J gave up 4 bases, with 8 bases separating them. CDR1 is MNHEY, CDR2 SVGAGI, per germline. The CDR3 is CASSSGVNQPQHF. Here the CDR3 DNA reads TGTGCCAGCAGTTCAGGGGTTAATCAGCCCCAGCATTTT.

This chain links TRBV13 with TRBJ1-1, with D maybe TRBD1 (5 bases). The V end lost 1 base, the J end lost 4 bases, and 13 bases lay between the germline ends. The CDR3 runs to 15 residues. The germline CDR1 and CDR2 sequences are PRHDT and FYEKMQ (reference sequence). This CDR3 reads CASSLDGGLGTEAFF. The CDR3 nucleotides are TGTGCCAGCAGCTTAGACGGGGGTCTAGGCACTGAAGCTTTCTTT.

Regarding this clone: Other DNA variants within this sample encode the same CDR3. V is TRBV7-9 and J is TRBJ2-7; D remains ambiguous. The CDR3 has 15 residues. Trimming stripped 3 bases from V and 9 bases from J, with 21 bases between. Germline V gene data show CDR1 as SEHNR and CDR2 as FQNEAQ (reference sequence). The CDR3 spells CASSFSTASITVQYF. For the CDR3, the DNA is TGTGCCAGCAGCTTTAGTACAGCGAGTATTACAGTGCAGTACTTC.

The CDR3 region is CASSLVGGINTEAFF. DNA of the CDR3: TGTGCCAGCAGCTTGGTCGGGGGAATAAACACTGAAGCTTTCTTT. The rearrangement joins TRBV5-8 to TRBJ1-1, with D maybe TRBD1 (5 bases). The CDR3 has 15 residues. Per germline, CDR1 SGHTS and CDR2 YDEGEE. The germline V and J ends were trimmed by 0 bases and 2 bases, with 11 bases remaining between them.

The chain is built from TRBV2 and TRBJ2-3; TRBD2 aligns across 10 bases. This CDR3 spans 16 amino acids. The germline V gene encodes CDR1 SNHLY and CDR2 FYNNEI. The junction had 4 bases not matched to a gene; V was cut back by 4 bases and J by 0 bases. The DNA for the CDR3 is TGTGCCAGCAGTGGCCAGACTAGCGGGAGCACAGATACGCAGTATTTT. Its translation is CASSGQTSGSTDTQYF. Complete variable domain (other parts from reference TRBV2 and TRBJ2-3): EPEVTQTPSHQVTQMGQEVILRCVPISNHLYFYWYRQILGQKVEFLVSFYNNEISEKSEIFDDQFSVERPDGSNFTLKIRSTKLEDSAMYFCASSGQTSGSTDTQYFGPGTRLTVL.

The CDR3 region is CASSPPGTGGETQYF. The CDR3 region has the DNA TGTGCCAGTAGTCCCCCCGGGACAGGGGGGGAGACCCAGTACTTC. The genes are TRBV19 and TRBJ2-5, with 11 bases that match TRBD1. Germline assignment: CDR1 LNHDA and CDR2 SQIVND (reference sequence). J lost 5 bases, V lost 5 bases, and 7 bases had no gene match. This CDR3 contains 15 residues.

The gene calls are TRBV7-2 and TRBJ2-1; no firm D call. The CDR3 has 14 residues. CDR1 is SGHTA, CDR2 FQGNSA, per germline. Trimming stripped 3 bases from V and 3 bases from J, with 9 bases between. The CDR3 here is CASSLKGRYNEQFF. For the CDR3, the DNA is TGTGCCAGCAGCTTGAAAGGACGCTACAATGAGCAGTTCTTC.

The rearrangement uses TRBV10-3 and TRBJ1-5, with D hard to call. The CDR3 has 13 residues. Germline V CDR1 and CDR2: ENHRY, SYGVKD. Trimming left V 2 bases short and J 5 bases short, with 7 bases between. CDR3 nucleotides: TGTGCCATCAGTGAGAGGCCAGATCAGCCCCAGCATTTT. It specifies CAISERPDQPQHF.

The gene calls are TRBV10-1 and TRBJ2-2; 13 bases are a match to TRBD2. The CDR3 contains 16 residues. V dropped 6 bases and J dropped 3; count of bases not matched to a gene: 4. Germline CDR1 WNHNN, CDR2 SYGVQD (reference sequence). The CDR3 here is CASSGLAGAHTGELFF. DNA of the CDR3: TGCGCCAGCAGCGGACTAGCGGGGGCCCACACCGGGGAGCTGTTTTTT.

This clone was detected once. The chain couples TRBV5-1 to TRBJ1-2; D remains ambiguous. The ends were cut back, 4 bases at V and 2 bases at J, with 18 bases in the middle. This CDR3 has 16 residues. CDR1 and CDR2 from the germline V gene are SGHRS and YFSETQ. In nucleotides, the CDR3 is TGCGCCAGCAGCCCCGGTGATCTGCAGCTAAACTATGGCTACACCTTC. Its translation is CASSPGDLQLNYGYTF. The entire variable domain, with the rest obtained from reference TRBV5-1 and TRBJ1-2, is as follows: KAGVTQTPRYLIKTRGQQVTLSCSPISGHRSVSWYQQTPGQGLQFLFEYFSETQRNKGNFPGRFSGRQFSNSRSEMNVSTLELGDSALYLCASSPGDLQLNYGYTFGSGTRLTVV.

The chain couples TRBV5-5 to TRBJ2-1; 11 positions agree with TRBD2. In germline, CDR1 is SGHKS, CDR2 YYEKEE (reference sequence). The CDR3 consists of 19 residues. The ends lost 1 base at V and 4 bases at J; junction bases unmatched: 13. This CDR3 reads CASSLSSGGAQGSYNEQFF. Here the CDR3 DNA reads TGTGCCAGCAGCTTGAGTAGCGGGGGGGCACAAGGCTCTTACAATGAGCAGTTCTTC.

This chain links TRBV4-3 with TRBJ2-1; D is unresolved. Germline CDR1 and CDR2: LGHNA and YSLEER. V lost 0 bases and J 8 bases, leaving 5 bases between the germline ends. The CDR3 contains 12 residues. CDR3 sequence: CASSQEGYEQFF. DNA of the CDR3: TGCGCCAGCAGCCAAGAAGGCTATGAGCAGTTCTTC.

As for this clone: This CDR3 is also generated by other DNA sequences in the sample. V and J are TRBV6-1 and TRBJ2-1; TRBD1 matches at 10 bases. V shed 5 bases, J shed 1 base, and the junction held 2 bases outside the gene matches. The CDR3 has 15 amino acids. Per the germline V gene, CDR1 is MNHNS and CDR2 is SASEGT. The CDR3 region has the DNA TGTGCCAGCAGTAGGGACAGGGGATCCTACAATGAGCAGTTCTTC. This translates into CASSRDRGSYNEQFF.

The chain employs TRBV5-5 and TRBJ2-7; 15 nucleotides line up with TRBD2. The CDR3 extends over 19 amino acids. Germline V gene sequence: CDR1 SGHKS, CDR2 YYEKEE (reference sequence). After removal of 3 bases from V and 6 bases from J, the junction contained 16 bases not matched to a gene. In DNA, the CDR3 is TGTGCCAGCAGCTCGGATAAAACCCTCGGACTAGCGGGAGGGGGCGAGCAGTACTTC. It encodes CASSSDKTLGLAGGGEQYF.

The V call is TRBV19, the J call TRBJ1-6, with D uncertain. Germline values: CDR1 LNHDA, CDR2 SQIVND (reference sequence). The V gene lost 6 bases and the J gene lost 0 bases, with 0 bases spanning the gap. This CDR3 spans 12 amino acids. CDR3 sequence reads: CASSSYNSPLHF. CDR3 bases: TGTGCCAGTAGCTCCTATAATTCACCCCTCCACTTT. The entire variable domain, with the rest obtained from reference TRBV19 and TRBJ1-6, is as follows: DGGITQSPKYLFRKEGQNVTLSCEQNLNHDAMYWYRQDPGQGLRLIYYSQIVNDFQKGDIAEGYSVSREKKESFPLTVTSAQKNPTAFYLCASSSYNSPLHFGNGTRLTVT.

The CDR3 DNA is TGTGCCAGCAGTATAAACATAGGGGGGAACACTGAAGCTTTCTTT. This translates into CASSINIGGNTEAFF. This sequence joins TRBV6-1 and TRBJ1-1, with D perhaps matching TRBD1 (6 bases). CDR3 length: 15 residues. V was shortened by 5 bases and J by 1 base, with 14 bases between the two germline ends. Germline V CDR1 and CDR2: MNHNS, SASEGT.

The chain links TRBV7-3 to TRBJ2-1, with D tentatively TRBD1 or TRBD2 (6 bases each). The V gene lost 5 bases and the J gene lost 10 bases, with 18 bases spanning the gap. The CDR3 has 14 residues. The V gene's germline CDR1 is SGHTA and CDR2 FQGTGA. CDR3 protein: CASSMGGQRGEQFF. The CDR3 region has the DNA TGTGCCAGCAGCATGGGAGGCCAGAGGGGGGAGCAGTTCTTC.